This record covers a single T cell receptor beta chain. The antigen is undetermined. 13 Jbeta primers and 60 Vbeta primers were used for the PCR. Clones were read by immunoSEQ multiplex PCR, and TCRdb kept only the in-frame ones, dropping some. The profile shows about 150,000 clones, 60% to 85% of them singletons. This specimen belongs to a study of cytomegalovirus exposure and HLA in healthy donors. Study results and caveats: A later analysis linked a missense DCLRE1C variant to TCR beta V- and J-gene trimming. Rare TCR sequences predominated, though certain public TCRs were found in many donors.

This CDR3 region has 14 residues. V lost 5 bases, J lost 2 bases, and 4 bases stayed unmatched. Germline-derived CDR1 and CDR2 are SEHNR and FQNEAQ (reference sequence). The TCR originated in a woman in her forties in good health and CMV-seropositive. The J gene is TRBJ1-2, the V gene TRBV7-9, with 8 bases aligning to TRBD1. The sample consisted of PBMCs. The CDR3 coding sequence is TGTGCCAGCAGCGGGCGGACAGGGAACTATGGCTACACCTTC. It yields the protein CASSGRTGNYGYTF.